Listed below are T cell receptor beta chains from one sample, sequenced in a study of identical twins. TCRdb reprocessed the 5' RACE reads with MiXCR, giving one entry per CDR3 protein. The table shows fewer than 500,000 distinct CDR3 sequences, with roughly a quarter occurring only once. The same specimen was also included in a second study, on T cells expressing NK-cell markers.

Input material: CD4+ T cells sorted from blood. The receptors originated from a woman between 18 and 29 years old in good health. Both conserved end residues are trimmed from each CDR3. Expanded clones are given a class, and other clones once, few, many or no size at all.

clone size: -
J gene: TRBJ2-1
V gene: TRBV6-2/TRBV6-3
CDR3 protein: ASNSGRNSYNEQF

clone size: -
J gene: TRBJ1-2
V gene: TRBV12-3/TRBV12-4
CDR3 protein: ASTANYGYT

clone size: many
J gene: TRBJ2-1
V gene: TRBV4-2
CDR3 protein: ASSQGPSGSSQF

clone size: -
J gene: TRBJ2-2
V gene: TRBV4-2
CDR3 protein: ASSLRGLTGELF

clone size: few
J gene: TRBJ2-1
V gene: TRBV6-5
CDR3 protein: ASSWRGPHNEQF

clone size: many
J gene: TRBJ1-5
V gene: TRBV7-2
CDR3 protein: ASSLARVYQPQH

clone size: -
J gene: TRBJ2-2
V gene: TRBV6-5
CDR3 protein: ASSYTGAGAGTGELF

clone size: few
J gene: TRBJ1-6
V gene: TRBV9
CDR3 protein: ASSATGRNSPLH

clone size: -
J gene: TRBJ2-5
V gene: TRBV29-1
CDR3 protein: SVSGQGAAQTQY

clone size: -
J gene: TRBJ2-1
V gene: TRBV20-1
CDR3 protein: SASLTSGPYNEQF

clone size: -
J gene: TRBJ2-3
V gene: TRBV20-1
CDR3 protein: SATADREYTDTQY

clone size: -
J gene: TRBJ2-3
V gene: TRBV9
CDR3 protein: ASSVLAGADTQY

clone size: -
J gene: TRBJ2-3
V gene: TRBV7-2
CDR3 protein: ASSLAPTTTDTQY

clone size: -
J gene: TRBJ2-3
V gene: TRBV20-1
CDR3 protein: SSRVDSTDTQY

clone size: -
J gene: TRBJ2-5
V gene: TRBV11-3
CDR3 protein: ASSRLGDQETQY

clone size: few
J gene: TRBJ1-1
V gene: TRBV5-1
CDR3 protein: ASSGANAGNTEAF

clone size: -
J gene: TRBJ2-5
V gene: TRBV11-2
CDR3 protein: ASSDDRGTGETQY

clone size: -
J gene: TRBJ1-5
V gene: TRBV7-8
CDR3 protein: ASSVGVTQPQH

clone size: -
J gene: TRBJ1-6
V gene: TRBV27
CDR3 protein: ASSYRGIPLH

clone size: -
J gene: TRBJ2-1
V gene: TRBV11-3
CDR3 protein: ASSLAVGLNEQF

clone size: -
J gene: TRBJ2-1
V gene: TRBV12-3/TRBV12-4
CDR3 protein: ASSLGGAPYNEQF

clone size: -
J gene: TRBJ2-1
V gene: TRBV10-2
CDR3 protein: ASLSVAYNNEQF

clone size: -
J gene: TRBJ2-7
V gene: TRBV7-2
CDR3 protein: ASSQISRFYEQY

clone size: few
J gene: TRBJ2-3
V gene: TRBV11-2
CDR3 protein: ASSLGGTSGRNTQY

clone size: few
J gene: TRBJ2-7
V gene: TRBV5-1
CDR3 protein: ASSLAPGQNYEQY

clone size: -
J gene: TRBJ2-1
V gene: TRBV20-1
CDR3 protein: SASSGGGNEQF